The T cell receptor (beta chain) under discussion was sequenced for a study of CD8+ T cells in alopecia areata. The wider study: Tofacitinib administration to treated patients was oral, at 5 to 10 mg twice daily.

Reverse transcribed after extraction, RNA yielded cDNA as the sequencing template. Using immunoSEQ multiplex PCR, the repertoire was profiled, and TCRdb retains in-frame clones only, with some absent. The sample gives 110,000 or so clones, less than 45% of which show up once; approximately 3% is in the top ten. The CDR3 is 17 residues long. Germline V CDR1 and CDR2: MDHEN, SYDVKM. V gave up 3 bases and J gave up 2 bases; unmatched junction bases: 12. This sequence joins TRBV28 and TRBJ2-7, with 8 bases fitting TRBD2. The source material was CD4+ T cells sorted from blood. This sequence originates from a human donor with alopecia areata. CDR3 region: CASSFELGTSETYEQYF. CDR3 bases: TGTGCCAGCAGTTTCGAATTGGGGACTAGTGAGACCTACGAGCAGTACTTC.